Detailed here is one T cell receptor beta chain. Its antigen is currently unknown. The repertoire was sequenced with immunoSEQ multiplex PCR; TCRdb's copy has only in-frame clones and lacks some. The sample lists roughly 50,000 clones, 80% to 85% occurring once. The data were obtained in a study of a mutant IDH1 vaccine in newly diagnosed glioma. Study summary: Initiation of the vaccine course occurred 4-6 weeks after radiotherapy alone, or alongside temozolomide cycles.

Specified time point: week 5, during vaccination. Each vaccine dose was 300 ug of mutant IDH1 20-mer peptide, with topical imiquimod. The sequence derives from a man aged 30 to 45 with glioma. The starting material was PBMCs, obtained from a glioma patient whose treatment included an IDH1 peptide vaccine.

The CDR3 region has the DNA TGCGCCAGCAGTCTGTCACAGGCCGGAGGTCAGCCCCAGCATTTT. Protein: CASSLSQAGGQPQHF. V and J are TRBV23-1 and TRBJ1-5; weak D call: TRBD1 (5 bases). TRBV23-1 is an ORF, and what it does is uncertain. V was cut by 4 bases and J by 6 bases, with 16 bases left in between. This CDR3 region has 15 residues.